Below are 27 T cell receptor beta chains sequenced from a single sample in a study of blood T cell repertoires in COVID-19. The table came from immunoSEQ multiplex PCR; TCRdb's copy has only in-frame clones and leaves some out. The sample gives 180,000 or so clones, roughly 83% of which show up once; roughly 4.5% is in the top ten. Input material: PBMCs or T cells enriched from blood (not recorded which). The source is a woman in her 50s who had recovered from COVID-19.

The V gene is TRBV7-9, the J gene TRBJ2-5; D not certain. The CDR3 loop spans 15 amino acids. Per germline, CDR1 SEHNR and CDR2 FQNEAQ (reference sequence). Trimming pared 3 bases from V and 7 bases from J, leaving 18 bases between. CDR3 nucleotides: TGTGCCAGCAGCTTCCTTCGGCTGGGCCTGGGGACCCAGTACTTC. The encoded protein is CASSFLRLGLGTQYF.

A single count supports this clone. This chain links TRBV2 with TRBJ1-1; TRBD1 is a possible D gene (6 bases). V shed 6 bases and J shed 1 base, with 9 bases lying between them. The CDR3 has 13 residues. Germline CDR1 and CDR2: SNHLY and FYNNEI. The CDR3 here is CASSQQGNTEAFF. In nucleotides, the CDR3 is TGTGCCAGCAGCCAACAGGGGAACACTGAAGCTTTCTTT. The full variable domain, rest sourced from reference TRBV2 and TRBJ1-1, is EPEVTQTPSHQVTQMGQEVILRCVPISNHLYFYWYRQILGQKVEFLVSFYNNEISEKSEIFDDQFSVERPDGSNFTLKIRSTKLEDSAMYFCASSQQGNTEAFFGQGTRLTVV.

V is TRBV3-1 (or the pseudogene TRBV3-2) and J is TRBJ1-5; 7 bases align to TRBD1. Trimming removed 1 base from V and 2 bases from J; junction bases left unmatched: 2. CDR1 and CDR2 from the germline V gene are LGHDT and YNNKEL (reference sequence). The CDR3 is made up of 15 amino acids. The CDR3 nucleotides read TGTGCCAGCAGCCAAGGTGGACAGGGCAATCAGCCCCAGCATTTT. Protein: CASSQGGQGNQPQHF.

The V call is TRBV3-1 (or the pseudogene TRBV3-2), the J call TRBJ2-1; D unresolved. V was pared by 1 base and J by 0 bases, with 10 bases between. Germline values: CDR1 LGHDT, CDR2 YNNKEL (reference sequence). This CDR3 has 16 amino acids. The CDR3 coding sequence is TGTGCCAGCAGCCAAGTACCCATGAGCTCCTACAATGAGCAGTTCTTC. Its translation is CASSQVPMSSYNEQFF.

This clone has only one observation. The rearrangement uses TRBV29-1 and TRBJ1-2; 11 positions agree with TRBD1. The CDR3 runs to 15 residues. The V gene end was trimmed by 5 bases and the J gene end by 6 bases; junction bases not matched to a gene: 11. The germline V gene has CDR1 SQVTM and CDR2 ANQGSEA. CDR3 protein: CSVSGQGAREDGYTF. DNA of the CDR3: TGCAGCGTTTCCGGACAGGGGGCGAGAGAAGATGGCTACACCTTC.

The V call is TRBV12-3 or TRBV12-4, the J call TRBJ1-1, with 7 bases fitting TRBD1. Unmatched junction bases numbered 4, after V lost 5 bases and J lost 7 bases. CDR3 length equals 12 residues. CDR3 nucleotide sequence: TGTGCCAGCAGTCCGGGACAGTTTGAAGCTTTCTTT. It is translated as CASSPGQFEAFF.

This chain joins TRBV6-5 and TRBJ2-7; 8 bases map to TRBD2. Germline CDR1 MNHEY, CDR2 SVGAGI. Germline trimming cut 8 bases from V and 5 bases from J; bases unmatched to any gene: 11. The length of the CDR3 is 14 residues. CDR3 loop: CASSSGQAGDEQYV. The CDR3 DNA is TGTGCCAGCTCTAGCGGCCAAGCGGGGGACGAGCAGTACGTC.

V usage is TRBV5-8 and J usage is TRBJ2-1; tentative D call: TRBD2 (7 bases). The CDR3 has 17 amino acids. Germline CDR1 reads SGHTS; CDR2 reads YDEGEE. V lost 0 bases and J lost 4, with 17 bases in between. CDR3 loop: CASSLEGGGPGYNEQFF. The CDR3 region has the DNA TGTGCCAGCAGCTTGGAAGGGGGAGGGCCTGGTTACAATGAGCAGTTCTTC.

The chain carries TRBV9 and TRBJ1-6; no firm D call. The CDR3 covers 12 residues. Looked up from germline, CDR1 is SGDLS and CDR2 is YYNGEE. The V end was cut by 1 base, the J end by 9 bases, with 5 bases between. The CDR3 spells CASSVFGSPLHF. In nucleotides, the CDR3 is TGTGCCAGCAGCGTATTCGGTTCACCCCTCCACTTT.

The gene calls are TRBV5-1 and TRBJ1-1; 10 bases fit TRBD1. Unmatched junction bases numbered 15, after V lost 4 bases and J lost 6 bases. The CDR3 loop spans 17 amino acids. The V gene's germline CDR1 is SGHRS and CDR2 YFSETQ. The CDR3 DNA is TGCGCCAGCAGCCAGGAGGGACAGGGGATTATGGGGGCTGAAGCTTTCTTT. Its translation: CASSQEGQGIMGAEAFF.

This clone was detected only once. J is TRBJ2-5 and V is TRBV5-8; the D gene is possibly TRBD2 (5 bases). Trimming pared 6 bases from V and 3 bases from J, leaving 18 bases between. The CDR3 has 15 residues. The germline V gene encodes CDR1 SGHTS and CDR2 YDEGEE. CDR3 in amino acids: CASTQLRGWEETQYF. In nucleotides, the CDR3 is TGTGCCAGCACCCAACTCCGGGGTTGGGAAGAGACCCAGTACTTC.

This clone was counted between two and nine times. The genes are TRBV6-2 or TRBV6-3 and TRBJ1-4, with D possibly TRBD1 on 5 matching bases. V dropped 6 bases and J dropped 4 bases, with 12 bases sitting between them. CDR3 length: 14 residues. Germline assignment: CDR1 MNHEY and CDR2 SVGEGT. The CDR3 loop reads CASSPGGSNEKLFF. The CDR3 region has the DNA TGTGCCAGCAGCCCTGGGGGGAGTAATGAAAAACTGTTTTTT.

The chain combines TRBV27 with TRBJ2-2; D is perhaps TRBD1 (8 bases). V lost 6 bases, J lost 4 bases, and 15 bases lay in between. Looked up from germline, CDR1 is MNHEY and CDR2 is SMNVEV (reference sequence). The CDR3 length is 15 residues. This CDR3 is CASRRGGTGTGELFF. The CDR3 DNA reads TGTGCCAGCAGAAGGGGAGGGACAGGCACCGGGGAGCTGTTTTTT.

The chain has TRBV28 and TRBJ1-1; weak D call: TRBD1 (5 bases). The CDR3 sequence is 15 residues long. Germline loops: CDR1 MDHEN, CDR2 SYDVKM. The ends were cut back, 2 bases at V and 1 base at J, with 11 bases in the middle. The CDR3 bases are TGTGCCAGCAGTTTAAGGTACAGGAGGAACACTGAAGCTTTCTTT. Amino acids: CASSLRYRRNTEAFF. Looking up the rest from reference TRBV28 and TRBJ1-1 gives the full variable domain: DVKVTQSSRYLVKRTGEKVFLECVQDMDHENMFWYRQDPGLGLRLIYFSYDVKMKEKGDIPEGYSVSREKKERFSLILESASTNQTSMYLCASSLRYRRNTEAFFGQGTRLTVV.

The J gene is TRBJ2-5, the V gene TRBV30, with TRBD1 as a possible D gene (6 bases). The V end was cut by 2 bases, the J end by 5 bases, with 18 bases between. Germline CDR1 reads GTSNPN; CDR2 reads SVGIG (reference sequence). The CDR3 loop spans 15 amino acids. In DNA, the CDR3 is TGTGCCTGGAGTTACGACAGGAATTTAGGGGAGACCCAGTACTTC. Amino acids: CAWSYDRNLGETQYF.

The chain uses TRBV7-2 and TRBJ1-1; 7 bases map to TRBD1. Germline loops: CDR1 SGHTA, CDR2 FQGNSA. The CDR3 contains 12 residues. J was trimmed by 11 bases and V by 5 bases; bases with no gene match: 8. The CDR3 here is CASSPTGYRAFF. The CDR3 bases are TGTGCCAGCAGCCCGACAGGGTATCGGGCTTTCTTT. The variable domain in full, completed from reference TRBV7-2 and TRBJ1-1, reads GAGVSQSPSNKVTEKGKDVELRCDPISGHTALYWYRQSLGQGLEFLIYFQGNSAPDKSGLPSDRFSAERTGGSVSTLTIQRTQQEDSAVYLCASSPTGYRAFFGQGTRLTVV.

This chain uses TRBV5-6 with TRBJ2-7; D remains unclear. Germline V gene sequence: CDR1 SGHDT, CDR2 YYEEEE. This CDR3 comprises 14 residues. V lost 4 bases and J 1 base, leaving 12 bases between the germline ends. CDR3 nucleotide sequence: TGTGCCAGCAGCCCATTAGACGGGTCCTACGAGCAGTACGTC. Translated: CASSPLDGSYEQYV.

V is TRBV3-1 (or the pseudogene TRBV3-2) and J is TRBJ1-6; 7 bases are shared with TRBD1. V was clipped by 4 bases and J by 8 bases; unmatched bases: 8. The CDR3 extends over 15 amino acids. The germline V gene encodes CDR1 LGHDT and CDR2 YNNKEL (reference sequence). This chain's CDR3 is CASSPGQRAYSPLHF. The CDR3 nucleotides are TGTGCCAGCAGCCCGGGACAGAGAGCTTATTCACCCCTCCACTTT.

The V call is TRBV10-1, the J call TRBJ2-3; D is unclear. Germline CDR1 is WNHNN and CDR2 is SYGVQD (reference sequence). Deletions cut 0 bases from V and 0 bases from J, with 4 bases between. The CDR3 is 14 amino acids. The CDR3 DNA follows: TGCGCCAGCAGTGAGTCGAGAAGCACAGATACGCAGTATTTT. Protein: CASSESRSTDTQYF.

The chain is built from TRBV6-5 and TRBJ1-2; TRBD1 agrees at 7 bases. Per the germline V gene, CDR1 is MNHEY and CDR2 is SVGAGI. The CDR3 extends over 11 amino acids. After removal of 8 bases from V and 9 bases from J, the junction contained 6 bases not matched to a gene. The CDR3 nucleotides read TGTGCCAGCGGAACAGGGGATAGCTACACCTTC. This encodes CASGTGDSYTF.

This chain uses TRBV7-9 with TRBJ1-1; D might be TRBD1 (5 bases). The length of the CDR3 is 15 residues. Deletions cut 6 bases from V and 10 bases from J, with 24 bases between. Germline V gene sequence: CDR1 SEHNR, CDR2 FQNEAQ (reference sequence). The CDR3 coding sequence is TGTGCCAGCAGAGCTAGTGGGGGGAGAGGTAGTCTAGCTTTCTTT. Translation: CASRASGGRGSLAFF.

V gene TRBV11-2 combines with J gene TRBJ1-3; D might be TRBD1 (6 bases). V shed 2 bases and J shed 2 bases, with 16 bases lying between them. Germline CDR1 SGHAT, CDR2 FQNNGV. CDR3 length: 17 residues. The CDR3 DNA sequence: TGTGCCAGCAGCTTATACAGGGCCAGGGTAACTGGAAACACCATATATTTT. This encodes CASSLYRARVTGNTIYF.

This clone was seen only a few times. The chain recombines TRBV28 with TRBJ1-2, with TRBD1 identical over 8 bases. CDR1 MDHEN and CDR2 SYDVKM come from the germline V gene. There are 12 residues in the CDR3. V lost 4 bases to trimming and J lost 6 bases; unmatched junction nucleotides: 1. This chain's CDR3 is CASSYRGNGYTF. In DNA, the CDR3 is TGTGCCAGCAGTTACAGGGGGAATGGCTACACCTTC.

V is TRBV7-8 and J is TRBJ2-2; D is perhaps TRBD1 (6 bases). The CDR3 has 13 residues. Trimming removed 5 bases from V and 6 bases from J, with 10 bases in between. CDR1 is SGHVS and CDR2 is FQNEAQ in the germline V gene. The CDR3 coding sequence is TGTGCCAGCAGCCCCAGGGGTTCCGGGGAGCTGTTTTTT. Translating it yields CASSPRGSGELFF. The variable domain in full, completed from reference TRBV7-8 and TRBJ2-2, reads GAGVSQSPRYKVAKRGQDVALRCDPISGHVSLFWYQQALGQGPEFLTYFQNEAQLDKSGLPSDRFFAERPEGSVSTLKIQRTQQEDSAVYLCASSPRGSGELFFGEGSRLTVL.

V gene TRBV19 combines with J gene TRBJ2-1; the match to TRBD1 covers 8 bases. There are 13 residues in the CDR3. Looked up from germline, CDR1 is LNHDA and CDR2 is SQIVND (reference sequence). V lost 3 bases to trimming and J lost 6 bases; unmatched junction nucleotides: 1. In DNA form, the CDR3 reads TGTGCCAGTAGTATCGGGACAGGCAATGAGCAGTTCTTC. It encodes CASSIGTGNEQFF.

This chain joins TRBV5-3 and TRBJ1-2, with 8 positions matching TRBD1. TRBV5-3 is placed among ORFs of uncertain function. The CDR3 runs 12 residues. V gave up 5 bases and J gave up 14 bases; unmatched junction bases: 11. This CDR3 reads CARSCNGTGRTF. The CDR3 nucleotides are TGTGCCAGAAGTTGTAACGGGACAGGCCGAACCTTC.

The CDR3 nucleotides are TGTGCCAGCAGCTTGCAGGGAAGGAACACTGAAGCTTTCTTT. This codes for CASSLQGRNTEAFF. The V gene is TRBV7-9, the J gene TRBJ1-1; maybe TRBD1 (5 bases). The germline V gene has CDR1 SEHNR and CDR2 FQNEAQ (reference sequence). Trimming removed 3 bases from V and 1 base from J, with 9 bases in between. The length of the CDR3 is 14 residues.